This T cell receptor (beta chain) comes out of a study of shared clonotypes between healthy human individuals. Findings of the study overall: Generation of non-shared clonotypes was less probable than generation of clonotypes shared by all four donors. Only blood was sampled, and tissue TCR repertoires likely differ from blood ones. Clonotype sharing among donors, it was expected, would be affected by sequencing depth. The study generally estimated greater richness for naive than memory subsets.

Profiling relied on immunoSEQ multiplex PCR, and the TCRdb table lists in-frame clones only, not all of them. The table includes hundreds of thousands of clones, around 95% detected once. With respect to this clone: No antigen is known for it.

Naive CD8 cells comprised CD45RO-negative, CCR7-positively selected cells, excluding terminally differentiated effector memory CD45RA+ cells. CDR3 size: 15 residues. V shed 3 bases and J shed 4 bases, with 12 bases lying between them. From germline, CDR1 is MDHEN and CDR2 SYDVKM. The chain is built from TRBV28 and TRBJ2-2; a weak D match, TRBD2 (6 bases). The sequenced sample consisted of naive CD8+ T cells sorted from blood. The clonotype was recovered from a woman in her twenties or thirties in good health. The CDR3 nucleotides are TGTGCCAGCAGTTTTAGGGAGGTTAGCACCGGGGAGCTGTTTTTT. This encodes CASSFREVSTGELFF.